The rows below give T cell receptor beta chains drawn from one sample of a study of CXCR3-negative and CXCR3-positive naive CD8 T cells. No DNA is given; TCRdb re-called the 5' RACE reads and lists each CDR3 protein once. The sample includes more than 65,000 distinct CDR3 sequences. The sample was naive CXCR3- CD8+ T cells from blood. The receptor source for this set is a human donor in good health. Some clones in this sample may be carry-over from other donors' samples. CDR3s include the opening cysteine and the closing phenylalanine or tryptophan.

V: TRBV11-2; J: TRBJ2-3; CDR3: CASRPFFDTQYF
V: TRBV14; J: TRBJ2-2; CDR3: CASSKGLANTGELFF
V: TRBV5-1; J: TRBJ2-1; CDR3: CASSYRQGSADNEQFF
V: TRBV2; J: TRBJ2-6; CDR3: CASSDGDSGANVLTF
V: TRBV21-1; J: TRBJ2-7; CDR3: CASSKVGGAIYEQYF
V: TRBV19; J: TRBJ2-1; CDR3: CASSITGGINEQFF
V: TRBV29-1; J: TRBJ2-2; CDR3: CSVEEAGGGRNGELFF
V: TRBV11-1; J: TRBJ2-7; CDR3: CASSWTVPDYEQYF
V: TRBV6-2/TRBV6-3; J: TRBJ2-7; CDR3: CASSTSGLITYEQYF
V: TRBV7-8; J: TRBJ1-5; CDR3: CASSLNLNQPQHF
V: TRBV6-2/TRBV6-3; J: TRBJ2-7; CDR3: CASSNTGEQYF
V: TRBV7-9; J: TRBJ2-2; CDR3: CASSFPQSTSTGELFF
V: TRBV4-3; J: TRBJ2-7; CDR3: CASSQASGGPYEQYF
V: TRBV5-1; J: TRBJ1-1; CDR3: CASSLGDTEAFF
V: TRBV7-9; J: TRBJ2-1; CDR3: CASSPWTSGYYNEQFF
V: TRBV12-3/TRBV12-4; J: TRBJ1-6; CDR3: CASSWGAPSDSPLHF
V: TRBV6-1; J: TRBJ2-7; CDR3: CASSEFFNSYEQYF
V: TRBV5-1; J: TRBJ2-3; CDR3: CASSLVSGGSTDTQYF
V: TRBV28; J: TRBJ1-1; CDR3: CASSWLRSNTEAFF
V: TRBV28; J: TRBJ2-7; CDR3: CASSLGTGGNEQYF
V: TRBV28; J: TRBJ2-3; CDR3: CASSPGLAGGRTDTQYF
V: TRBV3-1; J: TRBJ2-1; CDR3: CASSRSFHEQFF
V: TRBV9; J: TRBJ2-7; CDR3: CASSPEGGPPIYEQYF
V: TRBV7-8; J: TRBJ2-1; CDR3: CASSLVVQGRNEQFF
V: TRBV9; J: TRBJ2-7; CDR3: CASSVGLASTYEQYF
V: TRBV28; J: TRBJ1-5; CDR3: CASSFRGGNQPQHF
V: TRBV23-1; J: TRBJ1-5; CDR3: CASSQTSTRPNNRGLVDQPQHF
V: TRBV4-1; J: TRBJ2-3; CDR3: CASSQDRDPPMDTQYF
V: TRBV29-1; J: TRBJ2-5; CDR3: CSVEKDSQETQYF
V: TRBV7-6; J: TRBJ2-7; CDR3: CASSFDRESYEQYF
V: TRBV11-2; J: TRBJ2-7; CDR3: CASSKGRYEQYF
V: TRBV7-3; J: TRBJ1-1; CDR3: CASSLTGASTEAFF
V: TRBV27; J: TRBJ2-7; CDR3: CASSAGTGMSEQYF
V: TRBV29-1; J: TRBJ1-2; CDR3: CSGGSWGYGYTF
V: TRBV6-4; J: TRBJ1-5; CDR3: CASSDGYSNQPQHF
V: TRBV12-3/TRBV12-4; J: TRBJ2-1; CDR3: CASSFGGSQVYEQFF
V: TRBV7-3; J: TRBJ2-3; CDR3: CASSLMPADTQYF
V: TRBV7-2; J: TRBJ2-2; CDR3: CASSLWTSGVNTGELFF
V: TRBV27; J: TRBJ2-1; CDR3: CASNPGLSYNEQFF
V: TRBV5-1; J: TRBJ2-4; CDR3: CASSPRPPLQYF
V: TRBV7-9; J: TRBJ2-1; CDR3: CASSDGPDNEQFF
V: TRBV7-9; J: TRBJ1-1; CDR3: CASSSSWGYTEAFF
V: TRBV20-1; J: TRBJ1-1; CDR3: CSARGQGDTEAFF
V: TRBV27; J: TRBJ1-1; CDR3: CASTHLRGDTEAFF
V: TRBV20-1; J: TRBJ2-3; CDR3: CSAGSSGVRTDTQYF
V: TRBV29-1; J: TRBJ2-3; CDR3: CSVDGEQGSPDTQYF
V: TRBV10-2; J: TRBJ2-1; CDR3: CASSEDLAPYNEQFF
V: TRBV4-3; J: TRBJ2-3; CDR3: CASSQDIRGLTDTQYF
V: TRBV7-9; J: TRBJ1-2; CDR3: CASTRGTPNYGYTF
V: TRBV7-9; J: TRBJ2-1; CDR3: CASSLDLASGEFF
V: TRBV7-9; J: TRBJ2-3; CDR3: CASSRTSGSADTQYF